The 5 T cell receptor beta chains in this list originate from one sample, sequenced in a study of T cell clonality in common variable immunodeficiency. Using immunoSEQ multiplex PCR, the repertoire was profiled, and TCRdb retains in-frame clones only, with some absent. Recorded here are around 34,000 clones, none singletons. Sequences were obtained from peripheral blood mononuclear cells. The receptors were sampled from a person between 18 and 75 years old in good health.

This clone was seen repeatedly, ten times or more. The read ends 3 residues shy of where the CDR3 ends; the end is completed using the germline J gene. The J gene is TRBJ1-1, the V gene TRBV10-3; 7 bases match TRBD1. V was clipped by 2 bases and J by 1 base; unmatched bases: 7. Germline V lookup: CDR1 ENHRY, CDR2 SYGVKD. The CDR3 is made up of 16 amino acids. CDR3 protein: CAISERSGQTNTEAFF. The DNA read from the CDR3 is TGTGCCATCAGTGAGCGGTCGGGACAGACGAACACTGAA.

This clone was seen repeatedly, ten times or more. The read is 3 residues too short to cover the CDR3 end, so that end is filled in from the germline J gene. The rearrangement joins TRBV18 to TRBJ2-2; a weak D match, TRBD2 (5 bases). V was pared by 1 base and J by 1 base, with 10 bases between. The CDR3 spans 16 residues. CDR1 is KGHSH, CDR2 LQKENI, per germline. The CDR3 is CASSPLSSGNTGELFF. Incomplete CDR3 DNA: TGTGCCAGCTCACCACTAAGCAGCGGGAACACCGGGGAG.

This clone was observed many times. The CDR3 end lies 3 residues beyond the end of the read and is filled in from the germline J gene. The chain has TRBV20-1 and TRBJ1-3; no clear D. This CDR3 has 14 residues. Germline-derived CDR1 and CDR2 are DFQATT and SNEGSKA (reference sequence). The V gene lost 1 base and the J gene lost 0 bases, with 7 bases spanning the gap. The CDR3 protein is CSARGPPSGNTIYF. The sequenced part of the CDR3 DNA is TGCAGTGCTAGAGGGCCACCCTCTGGAAACACC.

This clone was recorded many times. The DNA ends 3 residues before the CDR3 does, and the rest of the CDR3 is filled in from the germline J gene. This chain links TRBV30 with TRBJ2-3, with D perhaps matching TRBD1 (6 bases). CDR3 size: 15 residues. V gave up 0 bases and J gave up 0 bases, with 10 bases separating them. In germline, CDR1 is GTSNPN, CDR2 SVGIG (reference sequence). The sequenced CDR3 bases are TGTGCCTGGAGTGTGAGGGGGTTTAGCACAGATACG. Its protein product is CAWSVRGFSTDT. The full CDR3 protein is CAWSVRGFSTDTQYF. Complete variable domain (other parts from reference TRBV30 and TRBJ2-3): SQTIHQWPATLVQPVGSPLSLECTVEGTSNPNLYWYRQAAGRGLQLLFYSVGIGQISSEVPQNLSASRPQDRQFILSSKKLLLSDSGFYLCAWSVRGFSTDTQYFGPGTRLTVL.

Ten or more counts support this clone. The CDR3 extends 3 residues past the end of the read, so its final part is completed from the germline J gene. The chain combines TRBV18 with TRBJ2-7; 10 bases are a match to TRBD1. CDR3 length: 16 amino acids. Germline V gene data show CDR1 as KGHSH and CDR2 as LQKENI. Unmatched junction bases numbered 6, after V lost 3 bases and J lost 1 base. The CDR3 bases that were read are TGTGCCAGCTCACCCCTTCCGGGACAGGGGTCCTACGAG. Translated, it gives CASSPLPGQGSYE. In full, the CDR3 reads CASSPLPGQGSYEQYF.